Listed here is a single TCR beta chain. Its antigen is unknown. These data are taken from a study of shared clonotypes between healthy human individuals. Study summary: The donor group consisted of two women and a few men, aged 18 to 49.

Findings and caveats of the study: Clonotype sharing levels among donors were expected to vary with sequencing depth.

Within Nashville, Tennessee resided all donors, each a Caucasian adult. Trimming cost V 4 bases and J 2 bases; bases outside gene matches: 0. Germline CDR1 reads SGHNT; CDR2 reads YYREEE (reference sequence). CDR3 size: 15 residues. Spread over ten immunoSEQ deep assay plates, unsorted PBMC DNA underwent sequencing. Sequencing was performed with immunoSEQ multiplex PCR; in TCRdb, only in-frame clones are kept and a portion is missing. The table records under 600,000 clones, around 78% of them present only once. The origin of this receptor is a woman aged 40 to 55 in good health. Some clones in this sample may be carry-over from other donors' samples. The sample was PBMCs. The rearrangement links TRBV5-4 to TRBJ2-1; 13 bases are shared with TRBD2. In DNA, the CDR3 is TGTGCCAGCAGCACTAGCGGGAGGGCCTACAATGAGCAGTTCTTC. This encodes CASSTSGRAYNEQFF. Using reference TRBV5-4 and TRBJ2-1 for the parts outside the CDR3, the full variable domain is ETGVTQSPTHLIKTRGQQVTLRCSSQSGHNTVSWYQQALGQGPQFIFQYYREEENGRGNFPPRFSGLQFPNYSSELNVNALELDDSALYLCASSTSGRAYNEQFFGPGTRLTVL.